This record concerns one T cell receptor (beta chain) sequence. In terms of age and location, participants ranged from roughly 18 to 95 years and lived in 24 US areas. Assignments of participants to cohorts depended upon their own reported clinical history. The data derive from a study of blood T cell repertoires in COVID-19. Produced via immunoSEQ multiplex PCR; TCRdb's table is partial and in-frame only. The sample lists 150,000 to 250,000 clones; 80% to 85% were seen once. The V segment lost 5 bases and the J segment 5 bases; nucleotides outside the gene matches: 7. The CDR3 totals 15 residues. Germline V gene data show CDR1 as SSHAT and CDR2 as FNYEAQ (reference sequence).

The sample was PBMCs or T cells enriched from blood (not recorded which). V is TRBV7-7 and J is TRBJ2-1, with 9 bases fitting TRBD2. The clonotype was recovered from a man aged 40-49 years who had recovered from COVID-19. CDR3 sequence: CASSAAGGLHNEQFF. The CDR3 region has the DNA TGTGCCAGCAGCGCCGCGGGGGGGCTCCACAATGAGCAGTTCTTC.